The clone carrying this T cell receptor (beta chain) occurred a few times. The CDR3 is 15 residues long. J gave up 9 bases and V 4 bases, and 6 bases lay outside the gene matches. The germline CDR1 and CDR2 sequences are KGHSH and LQKENI. The source of the sample is a study of T cell repertoires in aging, cancer and after chemotherapy. Amplification of TCR beta used genomic DNA extracted from peripheral blood. Multiplex touch-down PCR with TRB-A/B primers amplified rearranged V-D-J TRB sequences. TCRdb reanalysed the multiplex PCR reads using MiXCR and keeps one entry per CDR3 protein. Among 1,000 or so distinct CDR3 sequences listed, 13% to 15% were seen once.

The V gene is TRBV18, the J gene TRBJ1-6, with 10 nucleotides matching TRBD1. Sample: blood. The receptor was derived from a human donor with a solid tumor. CDR3 sequence: CASSLGTGEGSPLHF. The CDR3 DNA is TGTGCCAGCTCACTTGGGACAGGGGAAGGTTCACCCCTCCACTTT.